This TCR beta chain was identified in a study of post-analysis software for immune sequencing data. Study information: Relapsing-remitting, secondary progressive and progressive-relapsing multiple sclerosis were all included among the disease courses.

Overall study findings and caveats: Same-batch samples co-clustered strongly by F measure. Significantly decreased normalized Chao1 diversity was recorded for multiple sclerosis patients relative to controls.

As concerns this clonotype: The antigen is not known.

Unique-molecular-identifier-tagged TCR beta cDNA libraries were used. Starting from about 0.98 to 11 million T cells, the study yielded 500,000 or so cDNA molecules. MiXCR, run by TCRdb on the PCR reads, gives a single entry per CDR3 protein. The profile shows 650,000 to 850,000 distinct CDR3 sequences, 53% of them singletons. The sample comprised blood. The TCR was taken from a girl aged 5-17 years with multiple sclerosis.

In nucleotides, the CDR3 is TGCGCCAGCAGCCAAGTCCGTGCTAGCGGCACCTACAATGAGCAGTTCTTC. Residues: CASSQVRASGTYNEQFF. The V and J genes are TRBV4-1 and TRBJ2-1; 7 bases map to TRBD2. The germline CDR1 and CDR2 sequences are MGHRA and YSYEKL. The J segment lost 2 bases and the V segment lost 1 base, leaving 8 bases of the junction unmatched. The CDR3 loop spans 17 amino acids.